Listed below are T cell receptor beta chains from one sample, sequenced in a study of T cell responses to AZD1222 COVID-19 vaccine. Sequencing was performed with immunoSEQ multiplex PCR; in TCRdb, only in-frame clones are kept and a portion is missing. The sample has fewer than 120,000 clones, approximately 94% seen once; the top ten hold about 3.1%. The material sequenced was peripheral blood, taken 28 days after the second AZD1222 dose. These receptors all come from an adult who received the AZD1222 COVID-19 vaccine. Each CDR3 is given with its conserved first and last residue. D genes are given only for firm matches. Clone size, where shown, is once, few, many, or a class for clones that have expanded.

clone size: NA; J gene: TRBJ1-2; D gene: NA; V gene: TRBV28; CDR3 length: 12; CDR3 protein: CASTDDNYGYTF; CDR3 DNA: TGTGCCAGCACCGATGATAACTATGGCTACACCTTC
clone size: NA; J gene: TRBJ1-3; D gene: NA; V gene: TRBV6-5; CDR3 length: 15; CDR3 protein: CASSFSPNSGNTIYF; CDR3 DNA: TGTGCCAGCAGTTTTTCACCGAACTCTGGAAACACCATATATTTT
clone size: NA; J gene: TRBJ1-1; D gene: TRBD1; V gene: TRBV5-1; CDR3 length: 14; CDR3 protein: CASSLGGFSTEAFF; CDR3 DNA: TGCGCCAGCAGCTTAGGGGGCTTCTCTACTGAAGCTTTCTTT
clone size: NA; J gene: TRBJ2-7; D gene: NA; V gene: TRBV5-5; CDR3 length: 14; CDR3 protein: CASSFRQASYEQYF; CDR3 DNA: TGTGCCAGCAGCTTCCGACAGGCTTCCTACGAGCAGTACTTC
clone size: NA; J gene: TRBJ1-6; D gene: NA; V gene: TRBV18; CDR3 length: 14; CDR3 protein: CASSPWGEQSPLHF; CDR3 DNA: TGTGCCAGCTCACCGTGGGGGGAACAGTCACCCCTCCACTTT
clone size: few; J gene: TRBJ2-7; D gene: NA; V gene: TRBV4-1; CDR3 length: 14; CDR3 protein: CASSHVDGPREQYF; CDR3 DNA: TGCGCCAGCAGCCATGTTGACGGACCACGCGAGCAGTACTTC
clone size: NA; J gene: TRBJ1-2; D gene: NA; V gene: TRBV12-3/TRBV12-4; CDR3 length: 11; CDR3 protein: CASSPGTGYTF; CDR3 DNA: TGTGCCAGCAGTCCAGGGACTGGCTACACCTTC
clone size: NA; J gene: TRBJ1-2; D gene: TRBD1; V gene: TRBV14; CDR3 length: 16; CDR3 protein: CASSHRQGLSAFGYTF; CDR3 DNA: TGTGCCAGCAGCCACCGACAGGGCTTATCGGCCTTTGGCTACACCTTC
clone size: NA; J gene: TRBJ2-1; D gene: TRBD2; V gene: TRBV6-4; CDR3 length: 19; CDR3 protein: CASSPYLSGTSGQDGEQFF; CDR3 DNA: TGTGCCAGCAGTCCTTACTTATCCGGGACTAGCGGGCAGGATGGTGAGCAGTTCTTC
clone size: NA; J gene: TRBJ1-3; D gene: NA; V gene: TRBV19; CDR3 length: 19; CDR3 protein: CASSIGTTTLDNSGNTIYF; CDR3 DNA: TGTGCCAGTAGTATAGGTACAACAACTCTCGATAACTCGGGAAACACCATATATTTT
clone size: NA; J gene: TRBJ2-1; D gene: TRBD1; V gene: TRBV4-2; CDR3 length: 16; CDR3 protein: CASSPRLGTAYNEQFF; CDR3 DNA: TGTGCCAGCAGCCCCCGCCTCGGGACAGCTTACAATGAGCAGTTCTTC
clone size: NA; J gene: TRBJ2-3; D gene: NA; V gene: TRBV3-1/TRBV3-2; CDR3 length: 17; CDR3 protein: CASSPYDPFFLTDTQYF; CDR3 DNA: TGTGCCAGCAGTCCGTACGACCCGTTCTTCCTCACAGATACGCAGTATTTT
clone size: NA; J gene: TRBJ1-1; D gene: NA; V gene: TRBV27; CDR3 length: 14; CDR3 protein: CASSPPGRGGIAFF; CDR3 DNA: TGTGCCAGCAGTCCCCCTGGCAGGGGCGGTATCGCTTTCTTT
clone size: NA; J gene: TRBJ2-4; D gene: NA; V gene: TRBV9; CDR3 length: 14; CDR3 protein: CASSLGRYKNIQYF; CDR3 DNA: TGTGCCAGCAGCCTCGGACGTTACAAAAACATTCAGTACTTC
clone size: NA; J gene: TRBJ1-1; D gene: NA; V gene: TRBV6-4; CDR3 length: 13; CDR3 protein: CASSGWGNTEAFF; CDR3 DNA: TGTGCCAGCAGTGGGTGGGGGAACACTGAAGCTTTCTTT
clone size: NA; J gene: TRBJ2-3; D gene: NA; V gene: TRBV11-3; CDR3 length: 16; CDR3 protein: CASSLGGGVRTDTQYF; CDR3 DNA: TGTGCCAGCAGCTTAGGTGGAGGGGTCCGGACAGATACGCAGTATTTT
clone size: NA; J gene: TRBJ1-6; D gene: NA; V gene: TRBV5-4; CDR3 length: 18; CDR3 protein: CASSYVSMGSIYNSPLHF; CDR3 DNA: TGTGCCAGCAGTTATGTAAGCATGGGTTCCATCTATAATTCACCCCTCCACTTT
clone size: NA; J gene: TRBJ2-3; D gene: TRBD2; V gene: TRBV6-1; CDR3 length: 16; CDR3 protein: CASSDLAGGNTDTQYF; CDR3 DNA: TGTGCCAGCAGTGACTTAGCGGGAGGGAACACAGATACGCAGTATTTT
clone size: once; J gene: TRBJ1-2; D gene: TRBD1; V gene: TRBV3-1/TRBV3-2; CDR3 length: 15; CDR3 protein: CASSQAPGTGDGYTF; CDR3 DNA: TGTGCCAGCAGCCAAGCACCCGGGACAGGGGATGGCTACACCTTC
clone size: NA; J gene: TRBJ2-4; D gene: NA; V gene: TRBV3-1/TRBV3-2; CDR3 length: 18; CDR3 protein: CASSQVERGPNAKNIQYF; CDR3 DNA: TGTGCCAGCAGCCAAGTAGAAAGGGGCCCTAACGCCAAAAACATTCAGTACTTC
clone size: NA; J gene: TRBJ1-4; D gene: NA; V gene: TRBV3-1/TRBV3-2; CDR3 length: 12; CDR3 protein: CASSQEKVKLFF; CDR3 DNA: TGTGCCAGCAGCCAAGAAAAGGTAAAACTGTTTTTT
clone size: NA; J gene: TRBJ1-6; D gene: TRBD1; V gene: TRBV5-1; CDR3 length: 16; CDR3 protein: CASSSSRTGENSPLHF; CDR3 DNA: TGCGCCAGCAGCTCTTCCCGGACAGGGGAAAATTCACCCCTCCACTTT
clone size: NA; J gene: TRBJ1-6; D gene: TRBD1; V gene: TRBV15; CDR3 length: 15; CDR3 protein: CATSRAGTGNSPLHF; CDR3 DNA: TGTGCCACCAGCAGAGCCGGGACAGGGAATTCACCCCTCCACTTT
clone size: NA; J gene: TRBJ1-1; D gene: NA; V gene: TRBV13; CDR3 length: 12; CDR3 protein: CASSTWGTEAFF; CDR3 DNA: TGTGCCAGCAGCACGTGGGGCACTGAAGCTTTCTTT
clone size: NA; J gene: TRBJ1-1; D gene: NA; V gene: TRBV7-9; CDR3 length: 14; CDR3 protein: CASSPLSGDAEAFF; CDR3 DNA: TGTGCCAGCAGCCCGTTGTCAGGGGACGCTGAAGCTTTCTTT
clone size: NA; J gene: TRBJ2-5; D gene: TRBD2; V gene: TRBV19; CDR3 length: 16; CDR3 protein: CASSIGTSRSKETQYF; CDR3 DNA: TGTGCCAGTAGTATAGGGACTAGCAGATCCAAAGAGACCCAGTACTTC
clone size: NA; J gene: TRBJ2-2; D gene: TRBD1; V gene: TRBV18; CDR3 length: 16; CDR3 protein: CASSPLQGIGTGELFF; CDR3 DNA: TGTGCCAGCTCACCACTACAGGGGATAGGCACCGGGGAGCTGTTTTTT
clone size: NA; J gene: TRBJ2-7; D gene: NA; V gene: TRBV6-2/TRBV6-3; CDR3 length: 14; CDR3 protein: CASSYSVGGYEQYF; CDR3 DNA: TGTGCCAGCAGTTATTCCGTGGGTGGCTACGAGCAGTACTTC
clone size: NA; J gene: TRBJ1-2; D gene: TRBD1; V gene: TRBV19; CDR3 length: 12; CDR3 protein: CASRTGNNGYTF; CDR3 DNA: TGTGCCAGCAGGACAGGGAATAATGGCTACACCTTC
clone size: NA; J gene: TRBJ1-2; D gene: NA; V gene: TRBV19; CDR3 length: 14; CDR3 protein: CASSIGLDSYGYTF; CDR3 DNA: TGTGCCAGTAGTATAGGCCTGGACAGCTATGGCTACACCTTC
clone size: once; J gene: TRBJ2-3; D gene: TRBD2; V gene: TRBV24-1; CDR3 length: 15; CDR3 protein: CATSEGTSGTDTQYF; CDR3 DNA: TGTGCCACCAGTGAAGGGACTAGCGGAACAGATACGCAGTATTTT
clone size: NA; J gene: TRBJ2-3; D gene: NA; V gene: TRBV18; CDR3 length: 13; CDR3 protein: CASSPPSTDTQYF; CDR3 DNA: TGTGCCAGCTCACCGCCGAGCACAGATACGCAGTATTTT
clone size: NA; J gene: TRBJ1-1; D gene: NA; V gene: TRBV29-1; CDR3 length: 13; CDR3 protein: CSVVQGMYTEAFF; CDR3 DNA: TGCAGCGTTGTACAGGGAATGTACACTGAAGCTTTCTTT
clone size: NA; J gene: TRBJ1-5; D gene: NA; V gene: TRBV6-5; CDR3 length: 15; CDR3 protein: CASSYSESGNQPQHF; CDR3 DNA: TGTGCCAGCAGTTACTCGGAATCCGGCAATCAGCCCCAGCATTTT
clone size: NA; J gene: TRBJ2-1; D gene: NA; V gene: TRBV24-1; CDR3 length: 14; CDR3 protein: CATSMGGSYNEQFF; CDR3 DNA: TGTGCCACCAGTATGGGGGGCTCCTACAATGAGCAGTTCTTC
clone size: NA; J gene: TRBJ1-2; D gene: TRBD1; V gene: TRBV11-2; CDR3 length: 18; CDR3 protein: CASIKLGGQVKRSYGYTF; CDR3 DNA: TGTGCCAGCATCAAACTGGGGGGACAGGTTAAAAGATCTTATGGCTACACCTTC
clone size: NA; J gene: TRBJ2-3; D gene: TRBD2; V gene: TRBV19; CDR3 length: 15; CDR3 protein: CASSGGAGVTDTQYF; CDR3 DNA: TGTGCCAGTAGTGGAGGGGCGGGAGTGACAGATACGCAGTATTTT
clone size: NA; J gene: TRBJ2-3; D gene: NA; V gene: TRBV11-2; CDR3 length: 15; CDR3 protein: CASSLPSFPTDTQYF; CDR3 DNA: TGTGCCAGCAGCTTACCGTCGTTCCCCACAGATACGCAGTATTTT
clone size: NA; J gene: TRBJ2-5; D gene: TRBD2; V gene: TRBV7-2; CDR3 length: 17; CDR3 protein: CASSLRSGGGARETQYF; CDR3 DNA: TGTGCCAGCAGCTTAAGAAGTGGCGGGGGGGCGAGGGAGACCCAGTACTTC
clone size: NA; J gene: TRBJ2-5; D gene: TRBD2; V gene: TRBV6-5; CDR3 length: 15; CDR3 protein: CASSRDSGAQETQYF; CDR3 DNA: TGTGCCAGCAGCAGAGATAGCGGGGCCCAAGAGACCCAGTACTTC
clone size: NA; J gene: TRBJ1-2; D gene: NA; V gene: TRBV4-2; CDR3 length: 14; CDR3 protein: CASSRELNNYGYTF; CDR3 DNA: TGTGCCAGCAGCCGAGAGCTGAATAACTATGGCTACACCTTC
clone size: NA; J gene: TRBJ1-5; D gene: NA; V gene: TRBV27; CDR3 length: 15; CDR3 protein: CASSIFGGGSQPQHF; CDR3 DNA: TGTGCCAGCAGTATCTTTGGGGGGGGCTCTCAGCCCCAGCATTTT
clone size: NA; J gene: TRBJ1-2; D gene: TRBD1; V gene: TRBV7-9; CDR3 length: 16; CDR3 protein: CASSFPLGQEGYGYTF; CDR3 DNA: TGTGCCAGCAGCTTCCCCCTCGGACAGGAAGGGTATGGCTACACCTTC
clone size: NA; J gene: TRBJ1-1; D gene: TRBD1; V gene: TRBV11-2; CDR3 length: 15; CDR3 protein: CASSLGVMTGGAAFF; CDR3 DNA: TGTGCCAGCAGCTTAGGTGTGATGACAGGGGGCGCAGCTTTCTTT
clone size: NA; J gene: TRBJ1-5; D gene: NA; V gene: TRBV27; CDR3 length: 15; CDR3 protein: CASRATDLGNQPQHF; CDR3 DNA: TGTGCCAGCAGAGCCACGGACCTTGGCAATCAGCCCCAGCATTTT
clone size: NA; J gene: TRBJ1-2; D gene: NA; V gene: TRBV6-5; CDR3 length: 13; CDR3 protein: CASTKTAIDGYTF; CDR3 DNA: TGTGCCAGCACCAAAACCGCCATCGATGGCTACACCTTC
clone size: NA; J gene: TRBJ2-5; D gene: NA; V gene: TRBV20-1; CDR3 length: 11; CDR3 protein: CSAKNSRTQYF; CDR3 DNA: TGCAGTGCAAAGAACTCTCGGACCCAGTACTTC
clone size: NA; J gene: TRBJ1-1; D gene: NA; V gene: TRBV19; CDR3 length: 14; CDR3 protein: CASSIALGGTEAFF; CDR3 DNA: TGTGCCAGTAGTATAGCCCTGGGGGGCACTGAAGCTTTCTTT
clone size: once; J gene: TRBJ2-5; D gene: TRBD2; V gene: TRBV19; CDR3 length: 15; CDR3 protein: CASTFGAGGQETQYF; CDR3 DNA: TGTGCCAGTACGTTTGGAGCGGGGGGACAAGAGACCCAGTACTTC
clone size: NA; J gene: TRBJ1-2; D gene: NA; V gene: TRBV5-6; CDR3 length: 12; CDR3 protein: CASQAWRRGYTF; CDR3 DNA: TGTGCCAGCCAAGCTTGGCGGAGGGGCTACACCTTC